This T cell receptor beta chain originates from a study of neoadjuvant anti-PD-1 for oral cavity cancer. Most tumor samples had 4 to 5.5 ug input DNA in two replicates. Sequencing used immunoSEQ multiplex PCR; TCRdb keeps in-frame clones, though not all of them. The data contain approximately 21,000 clones, under 45% of them singletons. Looked up from germline, CDR1 is MNHNY and CDR2 is SVGAGI (reference sequence). V was clipped by 1 base and J by 4 bases, with 11 bases between them. This CDR3 contains 14 residues. This sample's time point: after neoadjuvant nivolumab, at surgical resection. The TCR comes from a person between 35 and 79 years old with oral cavity squamous cell carcinoma. The chain combines TRBV6-6 with TRBJ2-7; D is unresolved. The sample consisted of tumor tissue, taken after nivolumab (anti-PD-1) treatment. The CDR3 coding sequence is TGTGCCAGCAGTTACTATTGGTACGGATACGAGCAGTACTTC. Its protein product is CASSYYWYGYEQYF.